This T cell receptor (beta chain) comes out of a study of regulatory T cells in long-lasting Graves disease. General study findings and limits: Persistent Graves' patients showed less TCR diversity than newly diagnosed patients showed. TRBV28, TRBJ1-2 and TRBJ2-5 were segments that persistent disease favored.

Time point here: persistent/refractory GD, antithyroid drugs over 5 years with positive TRAb. Extracted PBMC RNA gave rise to the TCR library. V shed 1 base and J 1 base; nucleotides not matched to a gene: 10. Germline values: CDR1 DFQATT, CDR2 SNEGSKA (reference sequence). The CDR3 extends over 17 amino acids. Concerning this clonotype: Antigen unknown.

The authors built TCR beta libraries using iRepertoire HTBI primers and Arm-PCR of CDR3 regions. Original processing notes: 60 to 65 TRBV and 11 to 15 TRBJ segments were identified across samples. MiXCR, run by TCRdb on the multiplex PCR reads, gives a single entry per CDR3 protein. Here the V and J calls rest on TCRdb's processing, not on the authors' analysis. In the table there are around 400,000 distinct CDR3 sequences, roughly a quarter of which are singletons. The sequence came from a female donor with Graves disease. This chain connects TRBV20-1 to TRBJ1-5; 7 bases are shared with TRBD1. Sample: peripheral blood mononuclear cells (PBMCs), taken when the disease was refractory, from a patient treated with antithyroid drugs. CDR3 in amino acids: CSARVTGSLLSNQPQHF. The CDR3 DNA reads as TGCAGTGCTAGAGTGACAGGGTCTTTGTTAAGCAATCAGCCCCAGCATTTT.